The T cell receptor (beta chain) under discussion was sequenced for a study of OX40 agonist ivuxolimab in advanced cancers. Study-level information: Three patients, one with hepatocellular carcinoma and two with cutaneous melanoma, responded partially.

Remarks on this clone: Other DNA sequences in this specimen translate into the identical CDR3.

Libraries were prepared by immunoSEQ multiplex PCR; TCRdb keeps only in-frame clonotypes and omits some of them. Of 65,000 to 85,000 clones listed, 92% are singletons. V lost 1 base and J 1 base, leaving 7 bases between the germline ends. Germline loops: CDR1 SEHNR, CDR2 FQNEAQ (reference sequence). The CDR3 has 14 residues. Source: CD4+ or CD8+ T cells sorted from blood, taken in a trial of the OX40 agonist ivuxolimab. This sequence joins TRBV7-9 and TRBJ1-1; D unresolved. This TCR was sampled from an adult with an advanced solid tumor such as melanoma, head and neck, liver or kidney cancer. The CDR3 sequence: CASSLGAGNTEAFF. The CDR3 nucleotides read TGTGCCAGCAGCTTAGGAGCCGGGAACACTGAAGCTTTCTTT. Based on the CDR3 plus reference TRBV7-9 and TRBJ1-1, the full variable domain is DTGVSQNPRHKITKRGQNVTFRCDPISEHNRLYWYRQTLGQGPEFLTYFQNEAQLEKSRLLSDRFSAERPKGSFSTLEIQRTEQGDSAMYLCASSLGAGNTEAFFGQGTRLTVV.